The sequence of this TCR beta chain was determined in a study of OX40 agonist ivuxolimab in advanced cancers. The study in broad terms: The costimulatory receptor OX40 (CD134) was targeted by ivuxolimab, a fully human IgG2 agonistic monoclonal antibody. Peripheral TCRbeta sequencing aimed to test whether ivuxolimab altered TCR sequence diversity and caused clonal T-cell expansion. Intravenous ivuxolimab was administered to patients every 2 weeks at six dose levels: 0.01, 0.1, 0.3, 1.5, 3 and 10 mg/kg. In the dose-escalation cohort, 75% to 90% of patients were male, and the mean age was 60 years with a range of roughly 20 to 79. Partial responses were achieved by three dose-escalation patients, of whom one had hepatocellular carcinoma and two had cutaneous melanoma. Of the approximately 53 patients in dose escalation, approximately 20 had hepatocellular carcinoma, around 15 had melanoma, 9 had renal cell carcinoma and 9 had head and neck cancer. Prior anti-PD-1, anti-PD-L1 or anti-CTLA-4 therapy was permitted, and checkpoint inhibitors had been received by roughly two fifths of dose-escalation patients. The paper reports the monotherapy dose-escalation portion (N = 52 patients) of the phase I ivuxolimab trial. The study at large found these results: At doses of 0.1 to 3.0 mg/kg, clonal expansion of both CD4+ and CD8+ T cells in blood was seen between baseline and week 6. In the 0.1-3.0 mg/kg groups, partial responders had among the lowest normalized peripheral clonal expansion, particularly in CD8+ T cells. After ivuxolimab, more expanded clones were found on average in CD8+ T cells than in CD4+ T cells. Which antigens the clonally expanded peripheral T cells were specific for was not determined. Low levels of normalized T-cell clonal expansion were also shown by some nonresponding patients.

Genomic DNA was isolated from the sorted cells so that the TCRbeta CDR3 region could be sequenced. The immunoSEQ Assay was used for sequencing of TCRbeta CDR3 regions. Entries here come from immuneACCESS through TCRdb and include only in-frame sequences with V and J called. Some clones fail to appear in such tables; in the studies checked, an unresolved V gene covers under half of the shortfall, and the cause of the remainder is unknown. Within this sample are about 130,000 clones, with roughly 92% of them counted one time only. 0.7% to 0.9% of the sample lies in the top ten. Patients with autoimmune disease history or receiving systemic immunosuppression were excluded from the trial. Peripheral blood for TCR sequencing was collected from all dose cohorts at baseline, on cycle 4 day 1, and on cycle 7 day 1. The samples were taken from a phase I, first-in-human, multicenter, open-label dose-escalation trial of ivuxolimab. Adults with locally advanced or metastatic melanoma, renal cell, hepatocellular, or head and neck squamous cell carcinoma were enrolled in the trial. CD4+ and CD8+ T cells were sorted separately from peripheral blood before TCR sequencing.

About this clone itself: Its cognate antigen has yet to be identified. The input lacks base qualities; no much larger clone sits a single base away.

This clonotype was sampled from an adult with an advanced solid tumor such as melanoma, head and neck, liver or kidney cancer. Sequencing used CD4+ or CD8+ T cells sorted from blood, obtained in a trial of the OX40 agonist ivuxolimab.

The CDR3 reads as follows: CASTLGGGLNTEAFF. Read as DNA, the sequence is TGTGCCAGCACCCTGGGAGGGGGCCTGAACACTGAAGCTTTCTTT. The chain is assembled from TRBV28 and TRBJ1-1; 7 junctional bases match TRBD1. The junction shows trimming of 7 bases on V and 0 bases on J, and the gene matches do not reach 8 bases of it. The CDR3 contains 15 residues, cysteine and phenylalanine counted. The kept DNA is CDR3 alone, 45 bases in frame from the first base. From the germline V gene, CDR1 is MDHEN and CDR2 is SYDVKM.